These 24 T cell receptor beta chains came from one sample sequenced in a study of blood T cell repertoires in COVID-19. Assay: immunoSEQ multiplex PCR; the TCRdb copy retains only in-frame clones and omits some. Altogether approximately 280,000 clones are present, 80% to 95% being singletons, with the ten largest covering approximately 6.8%. Sequenced material: peripheral blood. The origin of the receptors is a woman between 25 and 40 years old with COVID-19, enrolled during active disease.

The chain uses TRBV28 and TRBJ2-7; 14 bases fit TRBD2. The junction had 13 bases not matched to a gene; V was cut back by 6 bases and J by 9 bases. Looked up from germline, CDR1 is MDHEN and CDR2 is SYDVKM. This CDR3 is built from 16 residues. CDR3 bases: TGTGCCAGCAGGGAATCCGGGACTAGCGGGAGTTACAGGCAGTACTTC. Translating it yields CASRESGTSGSYRQYF.

The rearrangement joins TRBV27 to TRBJ2-1; 9 bases are shared with TRBD1. The germline V gene has CDR1 MNHEY and CDR2 SMNVEV (reference sequence). The CDR3 length is 14 residues. J was trimmed by 9 bases and V by 5 bases; bases with no gene match: 8. The CDR3 bases are TGTGCCAGCAGTCCCGCGGACAGGGGCGCTGAGCAGTTCTTC. This sequence encodes CASSPADRGAEQFF.

The chain links TRBV7-2 to TRBJ2-7; 7 positions match TRBD2. This CDR3 is 15 amino acids long. Trimming at V came to 3 bases and at J to 4 bases, leaving 9 bases not matched to a gene. CDR1 SGHTA and CDR2 FQGNSA come from the germline V gene. CDR3 in DNA: TGTGCCAGCAGCTTTATGGCGGGAGAGGGGTACGAGCAGTACTTC. Its protein is CASSFMAGEGYEQYF.

The chain is built from TRBV6-5 and TRBJ2-2; D is perhaps TRBD1 (5 bases). This CDR3 has 16 amino acids. Germline CDR1 reads MNHEY; CDR2 reads SVGAGI. Trimming shortened V by 4 bases and J by 7 bases, and 19 bases separated the two germline ends. The CDR3 is CASSFADRRWLGELFF. CDR3 nucleotides: TGTGCCAGCAGTTTCGCCGACAGACGGTGGCTCGGGGAGCTGTTTTTT.

The chain combines TRBV2 with TRBJ2-5; a weak D match, TRBD2 (5 bases). Looked up from germline, CDR1 is SNHLY and CDR2 is FYNNEI. This CDR3 comprises 15 residues. Between the trimmed V and J ends, which lost 1 base and 2 bases, there was a span of 11 bases. The CDR3 loop is CASSEESTGQETQYF. Written as DNA, the CDR3 is TGTGCCAGCAGTGAAGAATCGACGGGACAAGAGACCCAGTACTTC.

The CDR3 nucleotides read TGTGCCAGCACTCTGGGGACTAGCGGGAGAGCCGGGGAGCTGTTTTTT. Protein sequence: CASTLGTSGRAGELFF. This chain uses TRBV27 with TRBJ2-2, with 14 bases matching TRBD2. CDR1 is MNHEY, CDR2 SMNVEV, per germline (reference sequence). V was clipped by 7 bases and J by 6 bases; unmatched bases: 7. The CDR3 length is 16 residues.

This clone appeared once. The chain links TRBV21-1 to TRBJ1-1; TRBD1 is the table's D call and was not checked against the DNA. TRBV21-1 is a pseudogene locus. The CDR3 length is 12 residues. CDR3 DNA sequence: TGTGCCAGCAGCACAGGGAACACTGAAGCTTTCTTT. Its protein is CASSTGNTEAFF.

The chain uses TRBV4-3 and TRBJ1-1; D gene unclear. CDR1 is LGHNA and CDR2 is YSLEER in the germline V gene. CDR3 size: 15 residues. V lost 0 bases, J lost 5 bases, and 13 bases lay in between. The CDR3 loop reads CASSQDRGVGTEAFF. CDR3 DNA sequence: TGCGCCAGCAGCCAAGACCGGGGTGTTGGAACTGAAGCTTTCTTT.

The rearrangement uses TRBV29-1 and TRBJ2-2; tentative D call: TRBD2 (6 bases). CDR1 and CDR2 from the germline V gene are SQVTM and ANQGSEA. This CDR3 contains 11 residues. With 7 bases removed from V and 6 bases from J, the gap between germline ends came to 9 bases. This CDR3 is CSGREAGELFF. The CDR3, as DNA: TGCAGCGGTAGGGAGGCCGGGGAGCTGTTTTTT.

V usage is TRBV7-3 and J usage is TRBJ2-1, with 9 bases fitting TRBD2. Losses at the gene ends were 3 bases for V and 4 bases for J; bases not matched to a gene: 7. The CDR3 runs to 16 residues. The germline gives CDR1 SGHTA, CDR2 FQGTGA. DNA for the CDR3: TGTGCCAGCAGCTTCACCGGGACTAGCAGATACAATGAGCAGTTCTTC. Its protein is CASSFTGTSRYNEQFF. Full variable domain (outside the CDR3, taken from reference TRBV7-3 and TRBJ2-1): GAGVSQTPSNKVTEKGKYVELRCDPISGHTALYWYRQSLGQGPEFLIYFQGTGAADDSGLPNDRFFAVRPEGSVSTLKIQRTERGDSAVYLCASSFTGTSRYNEQFFGPGTRLTVL.

This rearrangement joins TRBV4-2 to TRBJ1-5, with a possible D match to TRBD1 (6 bases). V was pared by 1 base and J by 6 bases, with 16 bases between. This CDR3 is 16 amino acids long. CDR1 and CDR2 from the germline V gene are LGHNA and YNFKEQ. The CDR3 region has the DNA TGTGCCAGCAGCCAAGGGTTAACAGGGACGGGTCAGCCCCAGCATTTT. It is translated as CASSQGLTGTGQPQHF.

The rearrangement links TRBV24-1 to TRBJ2-2; TRBD1 matches at 9 bases. Germline V gives CDR1 KGHDR, CDR2 SFDVKD. CDR3 length equals 16 residues. The V and J ends lost 4 bases and 0 bases, in that order; junction bases with no gene match: 2. The CDR3 sequence: CATSDDRGSNTGELFF. The DNA for the CDR3 is TGTGCCACCAGTGACGACAGGGGGTCGAACACCGGGGAGCTGTTTTTT.

This chain links TRBV29-1 with TRBJ2-5; 8 nucleotides match TRBD1. The V and J ends lost 4 bases and 9 bases, in that order; junction bases with no gene match: 7. CDR1 SQVTM and CDR2 ANQGSEA come from the germline V gene. The CDR3 spans 12 residues. CDR3 region: CSVGQGATSQYF. CDR3 nucleotides: TGCAGCGTTGGCCAGGGGGCGACGTCCCAGTACTTC.

V gene TRBV7-3 combines with J gene TRBJ2-1, with 13 bases identical to TRBD2. The CDR3 is 16 residues long. J lost 7 bases, V lost 2 bases, and 5 bases had no gene match. Germline V gene sequence: CDR1 SGHTA, CDR2 FQGTGA. For the CDR3, the DNA is TGTGCCAGCAGCTTATTCGGGACTAGCGGGGAAAATGAGCAGTTCTTC. Protein product: CASSLFGTSGENEQFF.

V and J are TRBV30 and TRBJ1-1; TRBD1 is a possible D gene (6 bases). The CDR3 runs 19 residues. Germline CDR1 reads GTSNPN; CDR2 reads SVGIG (reference sequence). Trimming pared 3 bases from V and 2 bases from J, leaving 28 bases between. This CDR3 is CAWSSDEGVLVRSNTEAFF. As DNA, the CDR3 is TGTGCCTGGAGCTCAGACGAGGGGGTATTGGTTCGGAGTAACACTGAAGCTTTCTTT.

CDR3 loop: CASSLVRYRGQEEQYF. The DNA of the CDR3 is TGCGCCAGCAGCTTGGTGCGGTACAGGGGGCAGGAAGAGCAGTACTTC. This chain links TRBV5-1 with TRBJ2-7, with 9 bases aligning to TRBD1. V shed 0 bases and J 7 bases; nucleotides not matched to a gene: 11. Looked up from germline, CDR1 is SGHRS and CDR2 is YFSETQ. There are 16 residues in the CDR3.

The chain carries TRBV25-1 and TRBJ2-2; D possibly corresponds to TRBD2 (5 bases). V gave up 1 base and J gave up 4 bases, with 13 bases separating them. The length of the CDR3 is 16 residues. The germline gives CDR1 MGHDK, CDR2 SYGVNS. CDR3 loop: CASSESEGLSTGELFF. DNA of the CDR3: TGTGCCAGCAGTGAATCCGAGGGTTTAAGCACCGGGGAGCTGTTTTTT.

The CDR3, as DNA: TGTGCCAGCTCACCACTCGGACAGGGAATGGCCGGGGAGCTGTTTTTT. Translating it yields CASSPLGQGMAGELFF. The chain recombines TRBV18 with TRBJ2-2, with 8 bases matching TRBD1. V shed 1 base and J 6 bases; nucleotides not matched to a gene: 7. The germline V gene has CDR1 KGHSH and CDR2 LQKENI. CDR3 size: 16 residues. The entire variable domain, with the rest obtained from reference TRBV18 and TRBJ2-2, is as follows: NAGVMQNPRHLVRRRGQEARLRCSPMKGHSHVYWYRQLPEEGLKFMVYLQKENIIDESGMPKERFSAEFPKEGPSILRIQQVVRGDSAAYFCASSPLGQGMAGELFFGEGSRLTVL.

This clone was found once. The rearrangement uses TRBV19 and TRBJ2-7; 11 nucleotides agree with TRBD2. CDR1 is LNHDA and CDR2 is SQIVND in the germline V gene (reference sequence). The V gene end was trimmed by 5 bases and the J gene end by 0 bases; junction bases not matched to a gene: 3. The CDR3 covers 15 residues. DNA for the CDR3: TGTGCCAGTAGTGCCGGGACTAGCGGCTCCTACGAGCAGTACTTC. This codes for CASSAGTSGSYEQYF.

V gene TRBV10-1 combines with J gene TRBJ1-2; 8 bases are a match to TRBD1. Per the germline V gene, CDR1 is WNHNN and CDR2 is SYGVQD (reference sequence). The V gene end was trimmed by 4 bases and the J gene end by 2 bases; junction bases not matched to a gene: 6. CDR3 length: 15 amino acids. CDR3 nucleotides: TGCGCCAGCAGTGCAGGGGGCGCCCAGAACTATGGCTACACCTTC. It encodes CASSAGGAQNYGYTF.

This clone was detected a few times. The J gene is TRBJ1-6, the V gene TRBV19; D not resolved. Germline V gene lookup returns CDR1 LNHDA and CDR2 SQIVND (reference sequence). V was clipped by 7 bases and J by 0 bases, with 7 bases between them. This CDR3 is 14 amino acids long. CDR3 in amino acids: CASMAGSYNSPLHF. DNA of the CDR3: TGTGCCAGTATGGCGGGCTCCTATAATTCACCCCTCCACTTT. The whole variable domain, filled in from reference TRBV19 and TRBJ1-6, reads DGGITQSPKYLFRKEGQNVTLSCEQNLNHDAMYWYRQDPGQGLRLIYYSQIVNDFQKGDIAEGYSVSREKKESFPLTVTSAQKNPTAFYLCASMAGSYNSPLHFGNGTRLTVT.

The chain combines TRBV3-1 (or the pseudogene TRBV3-2) with TRBJ2-1, with 8 nucleotides matching TRBD2. V shed 0 bases and J 8 bases; nucleotides not matched to a gene: 6. The germline gives CDR1 LGHDT, CDR2 YNNKEL (reference sequence). This CDR3 region has 15 residues. CDR3 DNA: TGTGCCAGCAGCCAAGACTTAACGGGAGGGGATGAGCAGTTCTTC. This codes for CASSQDLTGGDEQFF.

The chain joins TRBV5-1 to TRBJ1-1; TRBD1 matches 9 bases. Trimming at V came to 2 bases and at J to 1 base, leaving 3 bases not matched to a gene. The CDR3 is made up of 15 amino acids. Germline assignment: CDR1 SGHRS and CDR2 YFSETQ. CDR3 coding DNA: TGCGCCAGCAGCTTCATGACAGGGGGGAACACTGAAGCTTTCTTT. Translating gives CASSFMTGGNTEAFF. Together with reference TRBV5-1 and TRBJ1-1, the CDR3 gives the full variable domain: KAGVTQTPRYLIKTRGQQVTLSCSPISGHRSVSWYQQTPGQGLQFLFEYFSETQRNKGNFPGRFSGRQFSNSRSEMNVSTLELGDSALYLCASSFMTGGNTEAFFGQGTRLTVV.

The chain joins TRBV7-2 to TRBJ2-5; TRBD1 matches at 9 bases. CDR3 length: 16 residues. V lost 5 bases and J lost 7; bases outside the gene matches: 14. Germline loops: CDR1 SGHTA, CDR2 FQGNSA. CDR3 loop: CASSPPAGQGFGTQYF. In DNA form, the CDR3 reads TGTGCCAGCAGCCCCCCCGCCGGACAGGGGTTCGGGACCCAGTACTTC.